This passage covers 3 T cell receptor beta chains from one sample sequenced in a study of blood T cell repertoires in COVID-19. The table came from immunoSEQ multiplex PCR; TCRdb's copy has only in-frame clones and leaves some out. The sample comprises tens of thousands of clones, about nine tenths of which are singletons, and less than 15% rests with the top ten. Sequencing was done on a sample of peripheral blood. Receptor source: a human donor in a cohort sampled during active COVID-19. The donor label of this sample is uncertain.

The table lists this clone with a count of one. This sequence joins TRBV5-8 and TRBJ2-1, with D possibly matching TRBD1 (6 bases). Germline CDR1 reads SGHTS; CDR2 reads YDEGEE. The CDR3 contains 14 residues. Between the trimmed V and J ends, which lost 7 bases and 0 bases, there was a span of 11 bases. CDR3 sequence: CASLYRVSYNEQFF. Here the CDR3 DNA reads TGTGCCAGCCTCTACAGGGTCTCCTACAATGAGCAGTTCTTC.

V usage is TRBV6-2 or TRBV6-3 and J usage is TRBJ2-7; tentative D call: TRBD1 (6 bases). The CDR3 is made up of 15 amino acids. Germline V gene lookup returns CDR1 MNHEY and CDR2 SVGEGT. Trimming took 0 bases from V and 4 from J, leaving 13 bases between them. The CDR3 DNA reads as TGTGCCAGCAGTTACTCGCCGGACAGATTATACGAGCAGTACTTC. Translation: CASSYSPDRLYEQYF.

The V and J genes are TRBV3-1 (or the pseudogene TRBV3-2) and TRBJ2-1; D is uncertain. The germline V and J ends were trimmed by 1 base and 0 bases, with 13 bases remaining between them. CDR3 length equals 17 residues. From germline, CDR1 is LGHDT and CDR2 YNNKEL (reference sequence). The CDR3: CASSQGIWADSYNEQFF. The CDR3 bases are TGTGCCAGCAGCCAAGGGATATGGGCAGACTCCTACAATGAGCAGTTCTTC.